The 9 T cell receptor beta chains listed next were all sequenced from one sample in a study of cytomegalovirus exposure and HLA in healthy donors (dated by TCRdb to about 2017). Libraries were prepared through the immunoSEQ multiplex PCR assay. For the multiplex PCR, a mixture combining 60 forward primers for TCR Vbeta segments and 13 reverse primers for TCR Jbeta segments was used. Held by TCRdb, this immuneACCESS table contains in-frame sequences only and omits some clones. Under half of the omission traces to an unresolved V gene where checked; the cause of the rest is unknown. Here the sample has 120,000 or so clones; around 66% occur a single time. Over 1.5% of the sample is in the top ten clones. The source material was PBMCs. The source of these receptors is a man between 18 and 35 years old in good health and CMV-seronegative.

This clone was detected a few times. V is TRBV28 and J is TRBJ2-7; 10 nucleotides agree with TRBD2. The CDR3 has 13 amino acids. Germline V gene data show CDR1 as MDHEN and CDR2 as SYDVKM. V dropped 6 bases and J dropped 4; count of bases not matched to a gene: 3. The CDR3 DNA reads as TGTGCCAGCAGGGTTAGCGGGAGGTACGAGCAGTACTTC. The encoded protein is CASRVSGRYEQYF.

The rearrangement joins TRBV15 to TRBJ2-2; the match to TRBD1 covers 8 bases. Germline lookup yields CDR1 LNHNV and CDR2 YYDKDF (reference sequence). This CDR3 comprises 15 residues. V shed 1 base and J 4 bases; nucleotides not matched to a gene: 2. CDR3 in amino acids: CATSRGGQGTGELFF. In nucleotides, the CDR3 is TGTGCCACCAGCAGAGGCGGACAGGGCACCGGGGAGCTGTTTTTT.

A few counts support this clone. This chain links TRBV30 with TRBJ1-4; TRBD1 matches 9 bases. The germline V gene has CDR1 GTSNPN and CDR2 SVGIG (reference sequence). The CDR3 is made up of 13 amino acids. Trimming cost V 8 bases and J 8 bases; bases outside gene matches: 9. CDR3 protein: CAGKQGAREKLFF. The CDR3 nucleotides read TGTGCCGGGAAACAGGGGGCGCGCGAAAAACTGTTTTTT.

This chain links TRBV6-6 with TRBJ2-7; TRBD2 is a possible D gene (6 bases). CDR1 is MNHNY, CDR2 SVGAGI, per germline (reference sequence). The V end lost 6 bases, the J end lost 3 bases, and 15 bases lay between the germline ends. This CDR3 is built from 14 residues. The CDR3 loop reads CASRAGTSYYEQYF. For the CDR3, the DNA is TGTGCCAGCAGAGCCGGGACTTCGTACTACGAGCAGTACTTC.

The chain combines TRBV5-4 with TRBJ2-3, with D maybe TRBD1 (5 bases). The CDR3 is made up of 14 amino acids. The V gene's germline CDR1 is SGHNT and CDR2 YYREEE (reference sequence). Trimming pared 2 bases from V and 2 bases from J, leaving 9 bases between. The CDR3 nucleotides are TGTGCCAGCAGCTTATCAGGGTCCACAGATACGCAGTATTTT. Protein product: CASSLSGSTDTQYF.

J is TRBJ1-2 and V is TRBV28, with D perhaps TRBD1 (6 bases). CDR1 is MDHEN, CDR2 SYDVKM, per germline. Trimming took 4 bases from V and 4 from J, leaving 28 bases between them. The CDR3 is 19 amino acids. The CDR3 here is CASSSQGTKPSEGIYGYTF. In DNA form, the CDR3 reads TGTGCCAGCAGTTCTCAGGGGACTAAACCCTCCGAGGGGATCTATGGCTACACCTTC.

This clone occurred a few times. The chain employs TRBV7-2 and TRBJ2-1; 10 nucleotides line up with TRBD2. This CDR3 comprises 18 residues. The germline V gene encodes CDR1 SGHTA and CDR2 FQGNSA. The J segment lost 9 bases and the V segment lost 1 base, leaving 15 bases of the junction unmatched. The CDR3 loop reads CASSLVSGGASGRREQFF. In nucleotides, the CDR3 is TGTGCCAGCAGCTTAGTGTCAGGGGGTGCTAGCGGGAGACGTGAGCAGTTCTTC.

This rearrangement joins TRBV10-1 to TRBJ2-7, with 7 bases aligning to TRBD2. Trimming removed 4 bases from V and 0 bases from J; junction bases left unmatched: 3. This CDR3 contains 14 residues. Germline values: CDR1 WNHNN, CDR2 SYGVQD (reference sequence). CDR3: CASSAQRGSYEQYF. The CDR3 DNA is TGCGCCAGCAGTGCCCAGCGGGGCTCCTACGAGCAGTACTTC.

The J gene is TRBJ2-3, the V gene TRBV9, with 15 bases lining up with TRBD2. This CDR3 is 16 amino acids long. V lost 3 bases, J lost 7 bases, and 6 bases stayed unmatched. Germline loops: CDR1 SGDLS, CDR2 YYNGEE. In nucleotides, the CDR3 is TGTGCCAGCAGCGACACCGGGACTAGCGGGGGGAATACGCAGTATTTT. It is translated as CASSDTGTSGGNTQYF. Combining the CDR3 with reference TRBV9 and TRBJ2-3 gives the whole variable domain DSGVTQTPKHLITATGQRVTLRCSPRSGDLSVYWYQQSLDQGLQFLIQYYNGEERAKGNILERFSAQQFPDLHSELNLSSLELGDSALYFCASSDTGTSGGNTQYFGPGTRLTVL.